Presented here are 19 T cell receptor beta chains from one specimen sequenced in a study of OX40 agonist ivuxolimab in advanced cancers. Produced via immunoSEQ multiplex PCR; TCRdb's table is partial and in-frame only. The profile shows tens of thousands of clones, 80% to 85% of them singletons. This specimen consisted of CD4+ or CD8+ T cells sorted from blood, obtained in a trial of the OX40 agonist ivuxolimab. The source is an adult with an advanced solid tumor such as melanoma, head and neck, liver or kidney cancer.

This clone was picked up a small number of times. The chain links TRBV29-1 to TRBJ1-1, with 8 bases lining up with TRBD1. The V segment lost 5 bases and the J segment 0 bases; nucleotides outside the gene matches: 2. The CDR3 contains 13 residues. In germline, CDR1 is SQVTM, CDR2 ANQGSEA. The CDR3 DNA reads as TGCAGCGTTACGACAGGGGTGAACACTGAAGCTTTCTTT. It translates to CSVTTGVNTEAFF.

This clone was counted between two and nine times. The same CDR3 also results from other DNA sequences found in this sample. This sequence joins TRBV10-2 and TRBJ1-3; possible D gene TRBD1, 5 bases. The CDR3 runs 14 residues. Germline V gene lookup returns CDR1 WSHSY and CDR2 SAAADI. V was trimmed by 8 bases and J by 0 bases, leaving 11 bases between them. The CDR3 nucleotides read TGCGCCAGCCGGCAGGGCAACTCTGGAAACACCATATATTTT. It specifies CASRQGNSGNTIYF.

The V and J genes are TRBV5-4 and TRBJ2-5, with TRBD2 matching 11 bases. The last part of the DNA fits TRBJ2-7 better; the J call may be wrong. There are 14 residues in the CDR3. Germline V gene sequence: CDR1 SGHNT, CDR2 YYREEE (reference sequence). The DNA for the CDR3 is TGTGCCAGCAGCTCAAGACTAGCGGGGTACGAGCAGTACTTC. Amino acid sequence: CASSSRLAGYEQYF.

In this sample, this clone turned up once. V usage is TRBV7-9 and J usage is TRBJ2-1; TRBD2 might be the D (6 bases). CDR3 length equals 17 residues. Deletions cut 5 bases from V and 5 bases from J, with 22 bases between. Germline V gives CDR1 SEHNR, CDR2 FQNEAQ (reference sequence). CDR3 amino acids: CASSRPQAPGLDNEQFF. DNA of the CDR3: TGTGCCAGCAGCCGACCCCAAGCTCCGGGACTTGACAATGAGCAGTTCTTC. Variable domain in full (rest from reference TRBV7-9 and TRBJ2-1): DTGVSQNPRHKITKRGQNVTFRCDPISEHNRLYWYRQTLGQGPEFLTYFQNEAQLEKSRLLSDRFSAERPKGSFSTLEIQRTEQGDSAMYLCASSRPQAPGLDNEQFFGPGTRLTVL.

The chain combines TRBV7-9 with TRBJ1-3; the D gene is possibly TRBD1 (6 bases). CDR1 SEHNR and CDR2 FQNEAQ come from the germline V gene (reference sequence). The CDR3 is made up of 11 amino acids. V gave up 5 bases and J gave up 8 bases, with 7 bases separating them. This chain's CDR3 is CASSPGDTIYF. Here the CDR3 DNA reads TGTGCCAGCAGCCCAGGGGACACCATATATTTT.

V and J are TRBV19 and TRBJ2-1; TRBD1 might be the D (6 bases). This CDR3 spans 17 amino acids. V was cut by 3 bases and J by 5 bases, with 20 bases left in between. The germline gives CDR1 LNHDA, CDR2 SQIVND (reference sequence). This chain's CDR3 is CASSMTTGTLPHNEQFF. The CDR3, as DNA: TGTGCCAGTAGTATGACCACAGGGACATTACCACACAATGAGCAGTTCTTC.

The V call is TRBV15, the J call TRBJ2-7; either TRBD1 or TRBD2 may fit D (5 bases each). The V gene's germline CDR1 is LNHNV and CDR2 YYDKDF (reference sequence). Trimming took 0 bases from V and 4 from J, leaving 19 bases between them. CDR3 size: 17 residues. CDR3 bases: TGTGCCACCAGCAGAGACCCCCCCCGGGGACCCTATTACGAGCAGTACTTC. Residues: CATSRDPPRGPYYEQYF.

The chain uses TRBV28 and TRBJ2-7, with TRBD1 matching over 9 bases. The CDR3 totals 15 residues. V lost 4 bases and J lost 2; bases outside the gene matches: 6. The germline gives CDR1 MDHEN, CDR2 SYDVKM. CDR3 sequence: CASSSGQGRAYEQYF. In nucleotides, the CDR3 is TGTGCCAGCAGTTCCGGACAGGGGCGAGCCTACGAGCAGTACTTC.

The V gene is TRBV5-6, the J gene TRBJ1-1; no definite D call. The V end lost 0 bases, the J end lost 6 bases, and 12 bases lay between the germline ends. Per germline, CDR1 SGHDT and CDR2 YYEEEE. The CDR3 totals 14 residues. The chain's CDR3 is CASSLANARAEAFF. CDR3 sequence (DNA): TGTGCCAGCAGCTTGGCCAACGCGAGAGCTGAAGCTTTCTTT.

V usage is TRBV4-3 and J usage is TRBJ1-4; 7 nucleotides match TRBD1. Germline V CDR1 and CDR2: LGHNA, YSLEER. V trimming: 3 bases; J trimming: 8 bases; junction bases outside the gene matches: 18. CDR3 length: 18 residues. The chain's CDR3 is CASSQAIMPGTAQEKLFF. CDR3 nucleotide sequence: TGCGCCAGCAGCCAGGCGATAATGCCGGGGACAGCACAAGAAAAACTGTTTTTT.

The chain links TRBV6-1 to TRBJ1-1, with no clear D. CDR3 length: 14 residues. Germline loops: CDR1 MNHNS, CDR2 SASEGT. V dropped 4 bases and J dropped 1 base, with 10 bases sitting between them. The CDR3 coding sequence is TGTGCCAGCAGTGCTGTGGCGGGGAACACTGAAGCTTTCTTT. Translated, it gives CASSAVAGNTEAFF.

The chain carries TRBV6-5 and TRBJ1-4; 7 nucleotides agree with TRBD1. The CDR3 sequence is 13 residues long. Per the germline V gene, CDR1 is MNHEY and CDR2 is SVGAGI. V lost 2 bases to trimming and J lost 7 bases; unmatched junction nucleotides: 1. The CDR3 DNA is TGTGCCAGCAGTTACGCAGGGGGTGAAAAACTGTTTTTT. Encoded protein: CASSYAGGEKLFF.

The genes are TRBV7-3 and TRBJ2-1; TRBD1 matches 8 bases. Germline CDR1 SGHTA, CDR2 FQGTGA. The CDR3 length is 17 residues. After removal of 2 bases from V and 5 bases from J, the junction contained 11 bases not matched to a gene. In DNA, the CDR3 is TGTGCCAGCAGCTTATTCCCCACCGGGACAGGAAACAATGAGCAGTTCTTC. Protein sequence: CASSLFPTGTGNNEQFF.

The V call is TRBV19, the J call TRBJ1-6, with TRBD1 identical over 8 bases. Per germline, CDR1 LNHDA and CDR2 SQIVND (reference sequence). The ends lost 6 bases at V and 11 bases at J; junction bases unmatched: 6. This CDR3 region has 13 residues. The CDR3 is CASSTGGPTPLHF. The CDR3 DNA is TGTGCCAGTAGCACAGGGGGTCCAACACCCCTCCACTTT.

This chain connects TRBV18 to TRBJ2-6; 10 bases line up with TRBD1. V trimming: 3 bases; J trimming: 0 bases; junction bases outside the gene matches: 5. The CDR3 is 18 residues long. Germline V lookup: CDR1 KGHSH, CDR2 LQKENI. The CDR3 is CASSPPDRGGSGANVLTF. The CDR3 nucleotides read TGTGCCAGCTCACCTCCGGACAGGGGGGGCTCTGGGGCCAACGTCCTGACTTTC.

The CDR3, as DNA: TGCGCCAGCAGCTTAACAGGGGGCTTAAACTATGGCTACACCTTC. Amino acid sequence: CASSLTGGLNYGYTF. The chain uses TRBV5-1 and TRBJ1-2, with 9 bases that match TRBD1. V gave up 2 bases and J gave up 2 bases; unmatched junction bases: 4. Germline CDR1 reads SGHRS; CDR2 reads YFSETQ. The CDR3 has 15 residues.

The CDR3 protein is CSVVPLTGGQETQYF. As DNA, the CDR3 is TGCAGCGTTGTTCCCTTAACAGGGGGACAAGAGACCCAGTACTTC. The chain links TRBV29-1 to TRBJ2-5; 8 nucleotides match TRBD1. The junction had 9 bases not matched to a gene; V was cut back by 4 bases and J by 2 bases. Per germline, CDR1 SQVTM and CDR2 ANQGSEA. CDR3 size: 15 residues.

The chain links TRBV5-1 to TRBJ1-2; D not resolved. Germline assignment: CDR1 SGHRS and CDR2 YFSETQ. V shed 0 bases and J shed 4 bases, with 13 bases lying between them. This CDR3 has 15 amino acids. The CDR3 reads CASSLVATSGYGYTF. The CDR3, as DNA: TGCGCCAGCAGCTTGGTAGCAACCTCCGGCTATGGCTACACCTTC.

The V gene is TRBV5-6, the J gene TRBJ2-7, with D possibly matching TRBD2 (5 bases). There are 13 residues in the CDR3. Trimming pared 4 bases from V and 2 bases from J, leaving 10 bases between. CDR1 and CDR2 (germline): SGHDT, YYEEEE. The CDR3 DNA reads as TGTGCCAGCAGCCCCGGGATAACCTACGAGCAGTACTTC. Translating gives CASSPGITYEQYF. Filled out from reference TRBV5-6 and TRBJ2-7, the complete variable domain reads DAGVTQSPTHLIKTRGQQVTLRCSPKSGHDTVSWYQQALGQGPQFIFQYYEEEERQRGNFPDRFSGHQFPNYSSELNVNALLLGDSALYLCASSPGITYEQYFGPGTRLTVT.